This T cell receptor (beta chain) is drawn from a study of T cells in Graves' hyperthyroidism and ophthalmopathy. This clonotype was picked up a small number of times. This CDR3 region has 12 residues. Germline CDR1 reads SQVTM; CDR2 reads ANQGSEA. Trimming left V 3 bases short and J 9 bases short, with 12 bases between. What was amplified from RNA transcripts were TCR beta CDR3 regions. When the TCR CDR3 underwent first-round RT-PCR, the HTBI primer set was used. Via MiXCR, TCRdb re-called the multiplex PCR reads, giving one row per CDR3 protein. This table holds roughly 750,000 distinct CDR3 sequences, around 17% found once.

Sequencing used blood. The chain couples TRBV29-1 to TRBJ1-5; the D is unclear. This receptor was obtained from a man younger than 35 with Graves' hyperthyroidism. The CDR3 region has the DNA TGCAGCGTTGAGAACGGAGAAGGGCCCCAGCATTTT. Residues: CSVENGEGPQHF.